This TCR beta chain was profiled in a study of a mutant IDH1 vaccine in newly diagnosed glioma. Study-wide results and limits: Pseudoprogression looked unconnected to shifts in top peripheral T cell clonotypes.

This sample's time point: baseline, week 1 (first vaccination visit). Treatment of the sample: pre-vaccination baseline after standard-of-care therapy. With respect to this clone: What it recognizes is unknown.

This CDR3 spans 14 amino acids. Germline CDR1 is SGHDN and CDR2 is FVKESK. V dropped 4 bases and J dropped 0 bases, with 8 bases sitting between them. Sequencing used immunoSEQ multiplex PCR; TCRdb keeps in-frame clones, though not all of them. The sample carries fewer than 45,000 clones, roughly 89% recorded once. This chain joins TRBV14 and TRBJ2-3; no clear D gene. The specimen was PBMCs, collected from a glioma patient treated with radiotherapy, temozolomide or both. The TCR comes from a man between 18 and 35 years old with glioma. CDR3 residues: CASSPYISTDTQYF. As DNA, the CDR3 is TGTGCCAGCAGCCCCTACATCAGCACAGATACGCAGTATTTT.